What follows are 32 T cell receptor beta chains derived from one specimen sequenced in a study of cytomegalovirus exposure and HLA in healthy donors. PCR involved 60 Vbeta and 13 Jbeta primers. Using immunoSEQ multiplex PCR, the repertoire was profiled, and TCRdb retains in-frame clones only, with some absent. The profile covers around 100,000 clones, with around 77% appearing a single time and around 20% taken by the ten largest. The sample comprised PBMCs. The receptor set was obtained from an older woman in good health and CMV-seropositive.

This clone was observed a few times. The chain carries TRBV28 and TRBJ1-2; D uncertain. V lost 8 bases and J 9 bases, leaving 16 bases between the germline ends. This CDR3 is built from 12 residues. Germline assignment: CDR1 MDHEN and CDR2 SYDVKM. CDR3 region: CASAQGRESYTF. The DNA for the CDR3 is TGTGCCAGCGCTCAAGGGAGGGAGAGCTACACCTTC.

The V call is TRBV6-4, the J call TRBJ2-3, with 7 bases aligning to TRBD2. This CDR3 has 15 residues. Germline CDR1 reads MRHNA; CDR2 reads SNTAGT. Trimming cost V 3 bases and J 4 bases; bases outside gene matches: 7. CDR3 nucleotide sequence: TGTGCCAGCAGTGAGATATTGGGAGGGTCAGATACGCAGTATTTT. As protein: CASSEILGGSDTQYF.

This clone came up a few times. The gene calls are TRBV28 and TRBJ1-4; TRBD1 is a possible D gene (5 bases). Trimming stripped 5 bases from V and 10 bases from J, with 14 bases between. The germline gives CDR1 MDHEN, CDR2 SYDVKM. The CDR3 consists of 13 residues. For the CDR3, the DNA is TGTGCCAGCAGTCACCCAGGGTCGGGAAAACTGTTTTTT. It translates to CASSHPGSGKLFF. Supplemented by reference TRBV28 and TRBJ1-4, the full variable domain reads DVKVTQSSRYLVKRTGEKVFLECVQDMDHENMFWYRQDPGLGLRLIYFSYDVKMKEKGDIPEGYSVSREKKERFSLILESASTNQTSMYLCASSHPGSGKLFFGSGTQLSVL.

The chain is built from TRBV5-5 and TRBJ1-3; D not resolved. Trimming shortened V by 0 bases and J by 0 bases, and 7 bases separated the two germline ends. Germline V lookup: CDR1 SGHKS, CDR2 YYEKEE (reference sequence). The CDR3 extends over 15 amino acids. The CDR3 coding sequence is TGTGCCAGCAGCTTGGGACAATCCTCTGGAAACACCATATATTTT. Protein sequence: CASSLGQSSGNTIYF.

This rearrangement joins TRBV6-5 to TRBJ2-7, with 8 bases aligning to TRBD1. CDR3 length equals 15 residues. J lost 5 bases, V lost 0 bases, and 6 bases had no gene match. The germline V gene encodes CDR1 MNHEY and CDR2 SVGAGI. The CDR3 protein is CASSYSMDRVNEQYF. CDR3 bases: TGTGCCAGCAGTTACTCGATGGACAGGGTTAACGAGCAGTACTTC.

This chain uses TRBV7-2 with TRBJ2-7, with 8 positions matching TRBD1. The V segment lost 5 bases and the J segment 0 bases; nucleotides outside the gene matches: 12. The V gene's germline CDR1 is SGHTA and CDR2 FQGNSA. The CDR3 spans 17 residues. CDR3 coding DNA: TGTGCCAGCAGCATACGCAAGGGACAGGAAAGCTCCTACGAGCAGTACTTC. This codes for CASSIRKGQESSYEQYF. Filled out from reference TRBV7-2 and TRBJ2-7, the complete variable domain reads GAGVSQSPSNKVTEKGKDVELRCDPISGHTALYWYRQSLGQGLEFLIYFQGNSAPDKSGLPSDRFSAERTGGSVSTLTIQRTQQEDSAVYLCASSIRKGQESSYEQYFGPGTRLTVT.

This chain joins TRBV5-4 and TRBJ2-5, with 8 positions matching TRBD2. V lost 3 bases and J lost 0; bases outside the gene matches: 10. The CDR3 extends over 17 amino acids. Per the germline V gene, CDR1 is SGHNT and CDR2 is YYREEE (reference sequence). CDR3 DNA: TGTGCCAGCAGCTCGGCCCCCACTAGCGGTTACCAAGAGACCCAGTACTTC. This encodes CASSSAPTSGYQETQYF.

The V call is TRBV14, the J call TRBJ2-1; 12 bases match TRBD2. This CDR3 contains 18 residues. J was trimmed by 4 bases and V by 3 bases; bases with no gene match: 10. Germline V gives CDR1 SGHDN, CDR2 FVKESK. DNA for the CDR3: TGTGCCAGCAGCCACGCCTTCCGACTAGCGGGAGTATACAATGAGCAGTTCTTC. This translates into CASSHAFRLAGVYNEQFF.

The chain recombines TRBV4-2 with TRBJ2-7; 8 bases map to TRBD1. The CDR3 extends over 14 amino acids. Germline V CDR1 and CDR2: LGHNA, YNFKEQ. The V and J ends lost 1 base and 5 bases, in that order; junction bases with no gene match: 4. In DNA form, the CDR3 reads TGTGCCAGCAGCCAAGTAGGACAGGGCAACGAGCAGTACTTC. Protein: CASSQVGQGNEQYF.

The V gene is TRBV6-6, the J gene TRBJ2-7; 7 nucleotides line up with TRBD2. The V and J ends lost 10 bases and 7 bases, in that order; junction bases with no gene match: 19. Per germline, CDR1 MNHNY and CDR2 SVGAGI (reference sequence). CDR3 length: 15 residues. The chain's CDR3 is CATLLLGRGPGEQYF. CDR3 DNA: TGTGCCACCCTCCTGCTAGGGAGGGGACCCGGGGAGCAGTACTTC.

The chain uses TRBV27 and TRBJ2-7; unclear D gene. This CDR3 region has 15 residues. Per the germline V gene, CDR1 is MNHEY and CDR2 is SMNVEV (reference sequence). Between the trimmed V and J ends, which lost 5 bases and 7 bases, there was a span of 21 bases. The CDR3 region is CASSPRLVPYMEQYF. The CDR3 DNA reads TGTGCCAGCAGTCCAAGACTCGTCCCCTATATGGAGCAGTACTTC.

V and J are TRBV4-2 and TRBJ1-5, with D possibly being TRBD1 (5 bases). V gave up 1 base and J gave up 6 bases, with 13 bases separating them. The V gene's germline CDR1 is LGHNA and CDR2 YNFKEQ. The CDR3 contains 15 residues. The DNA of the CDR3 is TGTGCCAGCAGCCAAGGGGGGGAATTAAGTCAGCCCCAGCATTTT. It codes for CASSQGGELSQPQHF.

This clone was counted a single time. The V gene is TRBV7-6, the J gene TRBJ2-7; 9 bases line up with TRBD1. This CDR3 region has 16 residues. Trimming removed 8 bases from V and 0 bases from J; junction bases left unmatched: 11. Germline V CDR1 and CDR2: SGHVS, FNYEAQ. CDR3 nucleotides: TGTGCCAGCTCCTTAGGTTCGGGACAGGGCTCCTACGAGCAGTACTTC. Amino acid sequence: CASSLGSGQGSYEQYF.

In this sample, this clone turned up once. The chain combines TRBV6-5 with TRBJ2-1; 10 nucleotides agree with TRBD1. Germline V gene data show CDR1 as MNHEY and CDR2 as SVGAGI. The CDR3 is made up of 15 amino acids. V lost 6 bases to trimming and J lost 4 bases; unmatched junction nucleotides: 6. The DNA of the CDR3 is TGTGCCAGCAGATCTACGGGACAGGGGTACAATGAGCAGTTCTTC. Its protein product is CASRSTGQGYNEQFF.

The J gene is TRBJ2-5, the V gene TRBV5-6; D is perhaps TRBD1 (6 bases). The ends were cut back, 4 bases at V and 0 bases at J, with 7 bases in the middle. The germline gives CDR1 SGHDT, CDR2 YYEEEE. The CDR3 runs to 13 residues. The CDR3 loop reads CASSHRDQETQYF. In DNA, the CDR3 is TGTGCCAGCAGCCACAGGGACCAAGAGACCCAGTACTTC.

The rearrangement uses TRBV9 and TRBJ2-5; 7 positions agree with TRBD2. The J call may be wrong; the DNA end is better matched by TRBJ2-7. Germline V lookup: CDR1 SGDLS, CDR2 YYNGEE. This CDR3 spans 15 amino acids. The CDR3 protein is CASSLGGGSTYEQYF. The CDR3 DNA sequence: TGTGCCAGCAGCCTGGGGGGAGGGTCAACCTACGAGCAGTACTTC.

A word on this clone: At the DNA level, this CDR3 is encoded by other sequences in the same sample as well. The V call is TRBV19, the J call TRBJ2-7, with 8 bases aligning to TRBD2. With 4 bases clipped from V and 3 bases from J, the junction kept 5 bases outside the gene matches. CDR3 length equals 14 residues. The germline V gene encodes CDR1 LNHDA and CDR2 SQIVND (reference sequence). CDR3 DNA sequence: TGTGCCAGTAGTACAGGCGGGAGGATCTACGAGCAGTACTTC. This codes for CASSTGGRIYEQYF.

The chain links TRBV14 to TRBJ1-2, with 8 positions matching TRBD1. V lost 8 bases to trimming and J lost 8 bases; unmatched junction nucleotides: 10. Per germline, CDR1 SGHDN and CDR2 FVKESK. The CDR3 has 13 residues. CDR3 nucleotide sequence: TGTGCCAGCCGACCAGGGGGCCCTTGGGGCTACACCTTC. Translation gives CASRPGGPWGYTF.

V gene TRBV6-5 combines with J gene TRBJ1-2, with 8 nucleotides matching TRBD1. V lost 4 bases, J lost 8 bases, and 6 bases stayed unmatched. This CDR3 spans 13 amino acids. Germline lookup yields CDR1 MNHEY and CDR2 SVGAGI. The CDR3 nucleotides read TGTGCCAGCAGTTCTTTTACAGGGGGAGGCTACACCTTC. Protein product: CASSSFTGGGYTF.

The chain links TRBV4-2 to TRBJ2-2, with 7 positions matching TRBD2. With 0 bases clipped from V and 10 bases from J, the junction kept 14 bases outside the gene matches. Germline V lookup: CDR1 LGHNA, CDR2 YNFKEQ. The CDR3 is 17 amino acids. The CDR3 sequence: CASSQDTGGATPEELFF. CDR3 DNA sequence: TGTGCCAGCAGCCAAGATACGGGAGGTGCCACCCCAGAGGAGCTGTTTTTT.

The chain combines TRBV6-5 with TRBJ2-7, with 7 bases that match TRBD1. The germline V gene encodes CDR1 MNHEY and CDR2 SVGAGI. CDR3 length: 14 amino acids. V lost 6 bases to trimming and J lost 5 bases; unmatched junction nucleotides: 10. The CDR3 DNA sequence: TGTGCCAGCAGACTTAACCGAGGGACAGACGAGCAGTACTTC. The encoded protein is CASRLNRGTDEQYF.

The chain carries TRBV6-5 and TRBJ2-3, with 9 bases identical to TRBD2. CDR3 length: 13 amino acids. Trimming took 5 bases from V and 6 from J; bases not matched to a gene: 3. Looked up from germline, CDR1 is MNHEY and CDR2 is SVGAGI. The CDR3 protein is CASSRTSVDTQYF. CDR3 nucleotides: TGTGCCAGCAGTCGGACTAGCGTGGATACGCAGTATTTT.

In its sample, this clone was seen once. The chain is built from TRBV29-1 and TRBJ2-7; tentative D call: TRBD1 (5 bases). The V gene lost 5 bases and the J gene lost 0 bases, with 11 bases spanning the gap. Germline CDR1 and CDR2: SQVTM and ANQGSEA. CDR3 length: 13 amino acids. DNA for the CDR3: TGCAGCGTTCGACAGTCTTTCTCCTACGAGCAGTACTTC. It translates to CSVRQSFSYEQYF.

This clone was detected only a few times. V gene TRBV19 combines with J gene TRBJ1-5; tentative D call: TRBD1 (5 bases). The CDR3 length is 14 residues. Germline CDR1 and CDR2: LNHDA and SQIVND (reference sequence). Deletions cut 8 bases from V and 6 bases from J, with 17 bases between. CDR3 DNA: TGTGCCAGTTGGGGGGTCCGGCCTCTTCAGCCCCAGCATTTT. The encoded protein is CASWGVRPLQPQHF.

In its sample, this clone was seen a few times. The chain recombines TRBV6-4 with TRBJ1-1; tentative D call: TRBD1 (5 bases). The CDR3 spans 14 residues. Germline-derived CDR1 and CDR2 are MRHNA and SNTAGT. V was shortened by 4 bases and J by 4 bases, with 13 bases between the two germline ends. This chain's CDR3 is CASSVDMTPTEAFF. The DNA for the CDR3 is TGTGCCAGCAGTGTGGACATGACCCCCACTGAAGCTTTCTTT.

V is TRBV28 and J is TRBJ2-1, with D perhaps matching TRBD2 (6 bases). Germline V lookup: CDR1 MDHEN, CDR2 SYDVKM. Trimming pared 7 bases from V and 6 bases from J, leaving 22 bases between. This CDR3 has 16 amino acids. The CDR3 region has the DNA TGTGCCAGCACCGGGACCCTCCTAATCGGGAGCAATGAGCAGTTCTTC. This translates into CASTGTLLIGSNEQFF.

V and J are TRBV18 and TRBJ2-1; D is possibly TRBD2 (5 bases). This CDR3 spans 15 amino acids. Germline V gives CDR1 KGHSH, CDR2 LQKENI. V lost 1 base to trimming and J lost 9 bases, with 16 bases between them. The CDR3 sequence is CASSPRGPPQTEQFF. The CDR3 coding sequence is TGTGCCAGCTCACCACGCGGGCCCCCCCAGACTGAGCAGTTCTTC.

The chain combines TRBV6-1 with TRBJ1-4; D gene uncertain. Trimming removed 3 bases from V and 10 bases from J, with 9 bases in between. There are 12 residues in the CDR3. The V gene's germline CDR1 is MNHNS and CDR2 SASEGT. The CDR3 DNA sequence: TGTGCCAGCAGTGACCACTCGAGAAAACTGTTTTTT. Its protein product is CASSDHSRKLFF.

This chain's CDR3 is CASRAGQGWDTQYF. The CDR3 bases are TGTGCCAGTAGGGCGGGACAGGGCTGGGATACGCAGTATTTT. The rearrangement uses TRBV19 and TRBJ2-3; TRBD1 matches at 9 bases. The CDR3 covers 14 residues. J was trimmed by 6 bases and V by 6 bases; bases with no gene match: 7. The V gene's germline CDR1 is LNHDA and CDR2 SQIVND (reference sequence).

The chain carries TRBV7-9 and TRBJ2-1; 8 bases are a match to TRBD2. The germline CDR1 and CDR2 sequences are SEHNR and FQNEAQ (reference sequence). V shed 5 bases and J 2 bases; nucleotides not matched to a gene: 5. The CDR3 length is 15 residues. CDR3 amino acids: CASSHYGGAYNEQFF. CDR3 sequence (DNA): TGTGCCAGCAGCCACTACGGGGGGGCCTACAATGAGCAGTTCTTC. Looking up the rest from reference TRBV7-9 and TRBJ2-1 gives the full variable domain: DTGVSQNPRHKITKRGQNVTFRCDPISEHNRLYWYRQTLGQGPEFLTYFQNEAQLEKSRLLSDRFSAERPKGSFSTLEIQRTEQGDSAMYLCASSHYGGAYNEQFFGPGTRLTVL.

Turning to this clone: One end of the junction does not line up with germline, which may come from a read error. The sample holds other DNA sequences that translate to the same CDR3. CDR3 sequence reads: CASSSTGALNTEAFF. The CDR3 DNA is TGCGCCAGCAGCTCGACAGGGGCCTTGAACACTGAGGCTTTCTTT. The chain joins TRBV5-1 to TRBJ1-1; 8 nucleotides match TRBD1. Per the germline V gene, CDR1 is SGHRS and CDR2 is YFSETQ. This CDR3 spans 15 amino acids.

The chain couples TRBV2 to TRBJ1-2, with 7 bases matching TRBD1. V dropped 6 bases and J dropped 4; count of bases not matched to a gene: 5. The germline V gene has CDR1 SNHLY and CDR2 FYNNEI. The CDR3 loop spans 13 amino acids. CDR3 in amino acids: CASRRDSPYGYTF. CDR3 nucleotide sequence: TGTGCCAGCAGGAGGGACAGCCCCTATGGCTACACCTTC. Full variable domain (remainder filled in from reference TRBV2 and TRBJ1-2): EPEVTQTPSHQVTQMGQEVILRCVPISNHLYFYWYRQILGQKVEFLVSFYNNEISEKSEIFDDQFSVERPDGSNFTLKIRSTKLEDSAMYFCASRRDSPYGYTFGSGTRLTVV.